The 7 T cell receptor beta chains below all came from one sample that was sequenced in a study of shared clonotypes between healthy human individuals. Naive CD8 cells lacked CD45RO and underwent positive selection for CCR7, leaving out terminally differentiated effector memory CD45RA+ cells. Method: immunoSEQ multiplex PCR; TCRdb's copy keeps in-frame clones and lacks some. The table includes over 750,000 clones, approximately 97% detected once. Sequencing input: naive CD8+ T cells sorted from blood. These receptor sequences come from a man aged 25-45 years in good health.

V usage is TRBV7-2 and J usage is TRBJ2-1; D is ambiguous. Germline CDR1 reads SGHTA; CDR2 reads FQGNSA. The CDR3 sequence is 15 residues long. Trimming removed 6 bases at V and 0 bases at J, with 12 bases between. CDR3 region: CASSTHHSSYNEQFF. In DNA form, the CDR3 reads TGTGCCAGCAGTACACACCACAGCTCCTACAATGAGCAGTTCTTC.

The genes are TRBV10-2 and TRBJ2-2, with 9 nucleotides matching TRBD1. The CDR3 length is 16 residues. Trimming cost V 2 bases and J 6 bases; bases outside gene matches: 7. The germline V gene has CDR1 WSHSY and CDR2 SAAADI. CDR3 in amino acids: CASSEADRGLAGELFF. DNA of the CDR3: TGCGCCAGCAGTGAGGCGGACAGGGGTTTGGCCGGGGAGCTGTTTTTT.

The chain combines TRBV9 with TRBJ2-1; 13 nucleotides align to TRBD2. Losses at the gene ends were 3 bases for V and 5 bases for J; bases not matched to a gene: 5. In germline, CDR1 is SGDLS, CDR2 YYNGEE. This CDR3 region has 16 residues. CDR3 residues: CASSAWTSGSDNEQFF. Written as DNA, the CDR3 is TGTGCCAGCAGCGCTTGGACTAGCGGGAGTGACAATGAGCAGTTCTTC.

V is TRBV13 and J is TRBJ1-4; a weak D match, TRBD1 (5 bases). Germline CDR1 is PRHDT and CDR2 is FYEKMQ (reference sequence). This CDR3 has 16 residues. The ends were cut back, 6 bases at V and 8 bases at J, with 22 bases in the middle. For the CDR3, the DNA is TGTGCCAGCAGTTCAACCCGTAGGGGCGCGGGCGAAAAACTGTTTTTT. Translated, it gives CASSSTRRGAGEKLFF.

The rearrangement uses TRBV2 and TRBJ1-2, with no clear D. Germline values: CDR1 SNHLY, CDR2 FYNNEI. The CDR3 has 15 amino acids. The ends were cut back, 6 bases at V and 4 bases at J, with 18 bases in the middle. The CDR3 DNA reads as TGTGCCAGCAGACCCGGGAGGGCCGCTAGCTATGGCTACACCTTC. As protein: CASRPGRAASYGYTF. The complete variable domain, with remaining parts taken from reference TRBV2 and TRBJ1-2, reads EPEVTQTPSHQVTQMGQEVILRCVPISNHLYFYWYRQILGQKVEFLVSFYNNEISEKSEIFDDQFSVERPDGSNFTLKIRSTKLEDSAMYFCASRPGRAASYGYTFGSGTRLTVV.

The chain joins TRBV6-6 to TRBJ2-1; perhaps D is TRBD1 or TRBD2 (5 bases each). Trimming took off 2 bases at V and 7 bases at J, with 15 bases between the two ends. The CDR3 extends over 15 amino acids. CDR1 is MNHNY, CDR2 SVGAGI, per germline (reference sequence). DNA of the CDR3: TGTGCCAGCAGTTACCCTCGACCGGGGACGAATGAGCAGTTCTTC. Protein: CASSYPRPGTNEQFF.

The J gene is TRBJ1-1, the V gene TRBV6-5; TRBD1 agrees at 7 bases. Germline CDR1 and CDR2: MNHEY and SVGAGI. Trimming at V came to 7 bases and at J to 3 bases, leaving 8 bases not matched to a gene. The CDR3 covers 14 residues. The chain's CDR3 is CASTITGADTEAFF. In DNA, the CDR3 is TGTGCCAGCACCATTACAGGGGCTGACACTGAAGCTTTCTTT.